The clone carrying this T cell receptor beta chain was detected many times. The antigen remains undetermined. Axillary draining lymph nodes of breast cancer patients supplied the node samples. TCRdb independently ran MiXCR on the multiplex PCR reads; one entry per CDR3 protein. This table has around 150,000 distinct CDR3 sequences, approximately 32% appearing once. This sample stems from a study of breast tumors, draining lymph nodes, adjacent tissues. The CDR3 totals 13 residues. Between the trimmed V and J ends, which lost 6 bases and 7 bases, there was a span of 13 bases. The study's findings and limits: Findings are consistent with lymph node origin and intratumoral expansion of most tumor T cells. Tumors had less TCR diversity than lymph nodes, more than nontumor tissue.

What was sequenced was axillary lymph node tissue. The V and J genes are TRBV12-3 or TRBV12-4 and TRBJ2-1; a weak D match, TRBD1 (7 bases). This clonotype originated in a female donor with breast cancer. Some clones in this sample may be carry-over from other donors' samples. The DNA of the CDR3 is TGTGCCAGCAGGCAGGGGGGATCAAATGAGCAGTTCTTC. Amino acid sequence: CASRQGGSNEQFF.